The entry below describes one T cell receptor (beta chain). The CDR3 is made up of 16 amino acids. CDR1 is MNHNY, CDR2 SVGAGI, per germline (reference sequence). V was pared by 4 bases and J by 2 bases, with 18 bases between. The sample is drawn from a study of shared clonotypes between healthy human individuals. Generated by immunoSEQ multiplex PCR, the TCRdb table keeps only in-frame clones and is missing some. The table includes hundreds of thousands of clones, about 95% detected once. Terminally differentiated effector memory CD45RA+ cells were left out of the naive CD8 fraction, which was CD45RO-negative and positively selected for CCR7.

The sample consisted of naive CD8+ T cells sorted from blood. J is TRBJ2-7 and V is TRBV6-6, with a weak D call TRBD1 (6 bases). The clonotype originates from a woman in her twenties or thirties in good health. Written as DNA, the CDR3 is TGTGCCAGCAGTTGGTTAAGGGGGTTCGAGCCCTACGAGCAGTACTTC. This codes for CASSWLRGFEPYEQYF.